The rows below give T cell receptor beta chains drawn from one sample of a study of early T cells in non-severe SARS-CoV-2 infection. TCRdb itself ran the 5' RACE reads through MiXCR, one entry per CDR3 protein. The table shows around 98,000 distinct CDR3 sequences, with approximately 11% occurring only once. Material for sequencing was whole blood. Receptors originate from an adult who was a healthcare worker with PCR-confirmed SARS-CoV-2 infection or an uninfected control (not recorded which). Each CDR3 is given with its conserved first and last residue. D genes are given only for firm matches. Part of the rows lack a size; the others show once, few, many or a class for expanded clones.

d_gene | abundance | j_gene | len | v_gene | CDR3nt | CDR3aa
TRBD2 | many | TRBJ2-5 | 13 | TRBV7-2 | TGTGCCAGCAGCCTCACTAGCGGAGAGACCCAGTACTTC | CASSLTSGETQYF
. | . | TRBJ1-4 | 14 | TRBV5-1 | TGCGCCAGCAGCTTGGGCGGTCAGCCGGAAAAACTGTTTTTT | CASSLGGQPEKLFF
TRBD1 | . | TRBJ1-1 | 14 | TRBV5-6 | TGTGCCAGCAGCGTGACAGGGTTGAACACTGAAGCTTTCTTT | CASSVTGLNTEAFF
. | . | TRBJ1-5 | 15 | TRBV3-1 | TGTGCCAGCAGCCAAGAGAGGGGTGTGGGCCAGCCCCAGCATTTT | CASSQERGVGQPQHF
TRBD1 | . | TRBJ1-5 | 15 | TRBV19 | TGTGCCAGTAGTCCCGGGACAGTAATGAATCAGCCCCAGCATTTT | CASSPGTVMNQPQHF
. | many | TRBJ1-6 | 13 | TRBV18 | TGTGCCAGCTCACCCAGATGGGATTCACCCCTCCACTTT | CASSPRWDSPLHF
. | many | TRBJ1-1 | 12 | TRBV29-1 | TGCAGCGTTGGGGGAGCTCGGACTGAAGCTTTCTTT | CSVGGARTEAFF
. | many | TRBJ2-1 | 12 | TRBV30 | TGTGCCTGGAGTTACTCCTACAATGAGCAGTTCTTC | CAWSYSYNEQFF
. | . | TRBJ1-1 | 15 | TRBV7-8 | TGTGCCAGCAGCTTAGTAGGACAGACGAACACTGAAGCTTTCTTT | CASSLVGQTNTEAFF
. | many | TRBJ1-2 | 13 | TRBV4-2 | TGTGGATCCGGGGATCTTCGGGGCTATGGCTACACCTTC | CGSGDLRGYGYTF
TRBD2 | many | TRBJ2-7 | 14 | TRBV5-1 | TGCGCCAGCAGCCAACCGGGACTAGCGGGCGAGCAGTACTTC | CASSQPGLAGEQYF
. | many | TRBJ1-1 | 13 | TRBV18 | TGTGCCAGCTCAACAACCGGGTATACTGAAGCTTTCTTT | CASSTTGYTEAFF
. | few | TRBJ2-5 | 15 | TRBV6-1 | TGTGCCAGCACCCTTAGCCTGGGCGGCCAAGAGACCCAGTACTTC | CASTLSLGGQETQYF
. | many | TRBJ1-5 | 16 | TRBV7-9 | TGTGCCAGCAGCTTAGTCCGGCCGGGACACCTTGAGCCCCAGCATTTT | CASSLVRPGHLEPQHF
. | few | TRBJ1-2 | 11 | TRBV29-1 | TGCAGCGTTGCCAGGGTGGATGGCTACACCTTC | CSVARVDGYTF
. | . | TRBJ1-1 | 14 | TRBV3-1 | TGTGCCAGCAGCCAAGGAACAGGGAACACTGAAGCTTTCTTT | CASSQGTGNTEAFF
. | . | TRBJ1-1 | 14 | TRBV12-3/TRBV12-4 | TGTGCCAGCAGTCAATTGCAGGTGAACACTGAAGCTTTCTTT | CASSQLQVNTEAFF
. | many | TRBJ1-3 | 13 | TRBV2 | TGTGCCAGCAGTGAATGGGGGGGGAACACCATATATTTT | CASSEWGGNTIYF
TRBD2 | many | TRBJ2-7 | 15 | TRBV5-1 | TGCGCCAGCAGCTTGACTAGCGGGGGGTCCTACGAGCAGTACTTC | CASSLTSGGSYEQYF
TRBD2 | . | TRBJ2-1 | 14 | TRBV9 | TGTGCCAGCAGCGGGACTAGCTCCTACAATGAGCAGTTCTTC | CASSGTSSYNEQFF
TRBD1 | . | TRBJ1-2 | 14 | TRBV5-1 | TGCGCCAGCAGCTTGGTACAGGGGCACTATGGCTACACCTTC | CASSLVQGHYGYTF
. | . | TRBJ2-7 | 15 | TRBV11-2 | TGTGCCAGCAGCTTAGATGTATCGTTGTCCTACGAGCAGTACTTC | CASSLDVSLSYEQYF
. | few | TRBJ2-2 | 13 | TRBV7-9 | TGTGCCAGCAGCTTTGATAACACCGGGGAGCTGTTTTTT | CASSFDNTGELFF
. | few | TRBJ2-7 | 13 | TRBV6-5 | TGTGCCAGCAGCCGGGACGGGTCCTACGAGCAGTACTTC | CASSRDGSYEQYF
. | many | TRBJ2-2 | 12 | TRBV18 | TGTGCCAGCTCACCGTTCACCGGGGAGCTGTTTTTT | CASSPFTGELFF
. | . | TRBJ2-2 | 13 | TRBV7-2 | TGTGCCAGCAGCTTAGGCAGGGTCGGGGAGCTGTTTTTT | CASSLGRVGELFF
TRBD1 | . | TRBJ2-2 | 14 | TRBV11-2 | TGTGCCAGCAGCTCCCCACCCGGGACAGGGGCACTGTTTTTT | CASSSPPGTGALFF
. | many | TRBJ1-6 | 15 | TRBV2 | TGTGCCAGCACTGGGGACGGTCGCGTGAAGTCACCCCTCCACTTT | CASTGDGRVKSPLHF
TRBD1 | . | TRBJ1-1 | 15 | TRBV4-1 | TGCGCCAGCAGCCAGATACAGGGGACGAACACTGAAGCTTTCTTT | CASSQIQGTNTEAFF
TRBD2 | many | TRBJ2-3 | 15 | TRBV7-9 | TGTGCCAGCACCCTCGGGCTAGCGGGCACAGATACGCAGTATTTT | CASTLGLAGTDTQYF
TRBD2 | many | TRBJ2-3 | 14 | TRBV5-1 | TGCGCCAGCAGCACTATGACTAGCGGGGATACGCAGTATTTT | CASSTMTSGDTQYF
. | few | TRBJ2-5 | 13 | TRBV28 | TGTGCCAGCAGTTTAGCGGAAGGCGGGGCCCAGTACTTC | CASSLAEGGAQYF
. | . | TRBJ2-2 | 14 | TRBV28 | TGTGCCAGCAGTTTACCGACAGCCTTCGGGGAGCTGTTTTTT | CASSLPTAFGELFF
. | many | TRBJ1-6 | 13 | TRBV6-5 | TGTGCCAGCAGGAGGGACATCGGTTCACCCCTCCACTTT | CASRRDIGSPLHF
TRBD1 | . | TRBJ1-1 | 13 | TRBV18 | TGTGCCAGCTCACCACCGGGACAGGCTGAAGCTTTCTTT | CASSPPGQAEAFF
. | many | TRBJ1-5 | 13 | TRBV7-2 | TGTGCCAGCAGCTTAGAGGGGGGTCAGCCCCAGCATTTT | CASSLEGGQPQHF
. | many | TRBJ1-1 | 12 | TRBV3-1 | TGTGCCAGCAGCCCTCTGGGCACTGAAGCTTTCTTT | CASSPLGTEAFF
TRBD1 | . | TRBJ1-1 | 14 | TRBV20-1 | TGCAGTGCTAGGGCCGGGACAGGGATCACTGAAGCTTTCTTT | CSARAGTGITEAFF
TRBD1 | many | TRBJ2-5 | 13 | TRBV12-3/TRBV12-4 | TGTGCCAGCAGTCCAGGGGGCGCGATTACCCAGTACTTC | CASSPGGAITQYF
. | . | TRBJ2-5 | 14 | TRBV28 | TGTGCCAGCAGCGTCTTAGCGCCCCAAGAGACCCAGTACTTC | CASSVLAPQETQYF
. | once | TRBJ1-2 | 13 | TRBV29-1 | TGCAGCGTTGAAGATCTAGGGGCGAGCGGCTACACCTTC | CSVEDLGASGYTF
TRBD2 | many | TRBJ2-1 | 20 | TRBV6-6 | TGTGCCAGCAGTTACTCACAAACGGGACTAGCGGGGCGTTACTACAATGAGCAGTTCTTC | CASSYSQTGLAGRYYNEQFF
. | many | TRBJ1-5 | 15 | TRBV7-2 | TGTGCCAGCAGCACCACGATGAGGGCCAATCAGCCCCAGCATTTT | CASSTTMRANQPQHF
. | . | TRBJ1-2 | 13 | TRBV3-1 | TGTGCCAGCAGCCCCGACAGGATTTATGGCTACACCTTC | CASSPDRIYGYTF
TRBD1 | few | TRBJ2-1 | 16 | TRBV14 | TGTGCCAGCAGCCGCGGACAGGGGGCGAGGGGCAATGAGCAGTTCTTC | CASSRGQGARGNEQFF
. | many | TRBJ2-7 | 14 | TRBV4-2 | TGTGCCAGCAGCCCTCTCGAAGGGGACTACGAGCAGTACTTC | CASSPLEGDYEQYF
TRBD2 | few | TRBJ2-1 | 19 | TRBV12-3/TRBV12-4 | TGTGCCAGCAGTTTAACGTTCGAAGCGGGGGGGCCCTCCTACAATGAGCAGTTCTTC | CASSLTFEAGGPSYNEQFF
TRBD2 | few | TRBJ2-3 | 16 | TRBV5-1 | TGCGCCAGCTCCATTGGACTAGCGGGAGAGACAGATACGCAGTATTTT | CASSIGLAGETDTQYF
. | many | TRBJ1-1 | 13 | TRBV20-1 | TGCAGTGCTAGAGATGTCAGGAACACTGAAGCTTTCTTT | CSARDVRNTEAFF
. | many | TRBJ2-1 | 13 | TRBV9 | TGTGCCAGCAGCGTCGCTGTGCGTGACGAGCAGTTCTTC | CASSVAVRDEQFF
TRBD1 | . | TRBJ1-1 | 12 | TRBV29-1 | TGCAGCGTGGACAGGGGTGGCACTGAAGCTTTCTTT | CSVDRGGTEAFF
. | few | TRBJ2-7 | 13 | TRBV29-1 | TGCAGCGTGGCGGGGCTAAGGGACTACGAGCAGTACTTC | CSVAGLRDYEQYF
. | many | TRBJ2-7 | 14 | TRBV19 | TGTGCCAGTAGTATCCTCGGAGATCCCTACGAGCAGTACTTC | CASSILGDPYEQYF
TRBD2 | . | TRBJ2-1 | 13 | TRBV7-3 | TGTGCCAGCAGCTTAATAGGGAGGGATGAGCAGTTCTTC | CASSLIGRDEQFF
. | many | TRBJ1-3 | 13 | TRBV20-1 | TGCAGTGCTAGACAGAACTCTGGAAACACCATATATTTT | CSARQNSGNTIYF
. | . | TRBJ2-1 | 15 | TRBV2 | TGTGCCAGCAGGGCTTCCGCAAGCTCCTACAATGAGCAGTTCTTC | CASRASASSYNEQFF
. | many | TRBJ1-2 | 12 | TRBV7-9 | TGTGCCAGCAGCTTAGGACAGTCTGGCTACACCTTC | CASSLGQSGYTF
TRBD1 | . | TRBJ1-6 | 14 | TRBV28 | TGTGCCAGCAGTGGGGAACAGGGGAATTCACCCCTCCACTTT | CASSGEQGNSPLHF
. | many | TRBJ2-2 | 14 | TRBV7-9 | TGTGCCAGCCCCGTCCGGGACCTCACCGGGGAGCTGTTTTTT | CASPVRDLTGELFF
. | many | TRBJ2-3 | 14 | TRBV10-3 | TGTGCCATCAGTGAAGCGGTCAGCACAGATACGCAGTATTTT | CAISEAVSTDTQYF